The 13 T cell receptor beta chains below were found in one sample sequenced in a study. TCRdb independently ran MiXCR on the RT-PCR reads; one entry per CDR3 protein. In the table there are more than 600,000 distinct CDR3 sequences, 12% to 15% of which are singletons. Material for sequencing was memory CD4+ T cells from blood. Receptors were obtained from a female donor in good health, serving as a healthy control.

In DNA, the CDR3 is TGTGCCAGCAGCTGGCCCACGGCCAGGGACGGTGAAGCTTTCTTT. Its protein product is CASSWPTARDGEAFF. V usage is TRBV5-5 and J usage is TRBJ1-1; tentatively, D is TRBD1 (5 bases). Trimming took off 3 bases at V and 7 bases at J, with 19 bases between the two ends. CDR3 size: 15 residues. Per the germline V gene, CDR1 is SGHKS and CDR2 is YYEKEE (reference sequence).

The chain is built from TRBV7-8 and TRBJ1-1, with TRBD1 matching over 8 bases. The germline CDR1 and CDR2 sequences are SGHVS and FQNEAQ. The junction had 6 bases not matched to a gene; V was cut back by 6 bases and J by 3 bases. The CDR3 sequence is 14 residues long. The CDR3, as DNA: TGTGCCAGCAGTCAACAGACAGGGGACACTGAAGCTTTCTTT. It yields the protein CASSQQTGDTEAFF. Full variable domain (missing parts from reference TRBV7-8 and TRBJ1-1): GAGVSQSPRYKVAKRGQDVALRCDPISGHVSLFWYQQALGQGPEFLTYFQNEAQLDKSGLPSDRFFAERPEGSVSTLKIQRTQQEDSAVYLCASSQQTGDTEAFFGQGTRLTVV.

At least ten counts were recorded for this clonotype. The V call is TRBV11-2, the J call TRBJ1-1, with D possibly TRBD1 on 6 matching bases. There are 15 residues in the CDR3. Per germline, CDR1 SGHAT and CDR2 FQNNGV. Trimming shortened V by 4 bases and J by 3 bases, and 15 bases separated the two germline ends. This CDR3 reads CASSSPRGAYTEAFF. The CDR3, as DNA: TGTGCCAGCAGCTCCCCCCGGGGGGCCTACACTGAAGCTTTCTTT.

The chain has TRBV29-1 and TRBJ2-7; D uncertain. The CDR3 extends over 14 amino acids. V lost 6 bases to trimming and J lost 0 bases, with 15 bases between them. Germline V lookup: CDR1 SQVTM, CDR2 ANQGSEA. The CDR3 sequence: CSVLYNGLSYEQYF. For the CDR3, the DNA is TGCAGCGTCCTGTACAACGGCCTCTCCTACGAGCAGTACTTC.

The rearrangement joins TRBV6-1 to TRBJ1-5; no definite D call. Deletions cut 0 bases from V and 1 base from J, with 7 bases between. Germline values: CDR1 MNHNS, CDR2 SASEGT. The CDR3 is made up of 15 amino acids. CDR3 residues: CASSEASGSNQPQHF. The CDR3 region has the DNA TGTGCCAGCAGTGAAGCCTCCGGGAGCAATCAGCCCCAGCATTTT.

This clonotype was detected many times. This chain links TRBV6-1 with TRBJ1-2; D uncertain. The ends were cut back, 5 bases at V and 5 bases at J, with 6 bases in the middle. This CDR3 is built from 11 residues. The germline V gene has CDR1 MNHNS and CDR2 SASEGT. The CDR3 sequence: CASSRSYGYTF. The CDR3 nucleotides are TGTGCCAGCAGTAGATCGTATGGCTACACCTTC.

The rearrangement uses TRBV20-1 and TRBJ2-5; the D gene is possibly TRBD2 (6 bases). CDR3 length: 14 residues. Trimming took off 2 bases at V and 5 bases at J, with 15 bases between the two ends. Looked up from germline, CDR1 is DFQATT and CDR2 is SNEGSKA (reference sequence). The CDR3 here is CSARWGLAGETQYF. CDR3 DNA: TGCAGTGCTAGATGGGGTTTGGCGGGGGAGACCCAGTACTTC.

This clonotype was seen once. This sequence joins TRBV28 and TRBJ2-7, with D possibly being TRBD1 or TRBD2 (5 bases each). The CDR3 loop spans 16 amino acids. Trimming took 4 bases from V and 2 from J, leaving 18 bases between them. CDR1 is MDHEN and CDR2 is SYDVKM in the germline V gene. The CDR3 sequence is CASSSRAGTSTYEQYF. CDR3 DNA: TGTGCCAGCAGTTCCCGAGCAGGGACGTCGACCTACGAGCAGTACTTC.

This clonotype was seen at least ten times. V and J are TRBV27 and TRBJ2-1; weak D call: TRBD1 (6 bases). Trimming took 1 base from V and 4 from J, leaving 11 bases between them. Germline V CDR1 and CDR2: MNHEY, SMNVEV (reference sequence). CDR3 size: 15 residues. The CDR3 is CASSLLGATYNEQFF. In DNA form, the CDR3 reads TGTGCCAGCAGTTTATTGGGGGCAACGTACAATGAGCAGTTCTTC.

This chain joins TRBV6-2 or TRBV6-3 and TRBJ2-5; 7 bases are shared with TRBD1. CDR3 length: 13 residues. Per germline, CDR1 MNHEY and CDR2 SVGEGT. V lost 4 bases, J lost 7 bases, and 6 bases stayed unmatched. The CDR3 bases are TGTGCCAGCAGTTGGGGGACAGTCGGGACCCAGTACTTC. Translation: CASSWGTVGTQYF.

This clonotype has at least ten counts. The chain combines TRBV2 with TRBJ2-3; D unclear. The germline V and J ends were trimmed by 2 bases and 5 bases, with 5 bases remaining between them. CDR3 length: 12 residues. Germline loops: CDR1 SNHLY, CDR2 FYNNEI. The CDR3 coding sequence is TGTGCCAGCAGTGAATGGGGAGATACGCAGTATTTT. It specifies CASSEWGDTQYF.

This clonotype has ten or more counts. The CDR3: CSVEDKVPKTQYF. CDR3 DNA sequence: TGCAGCGTTGAAGATAAGGTCCCCAAGACCCAGTACTTC. The chain is built from TRBV29-1 and TRBJ2-5; D is unresolved. Germline V gene sequence: CDR1 SQVTM, CDR2 ANQGSEA. Trimming shortened V by 0 bases and J by 6 bases, and 11 bases separated the two germline ends. The CDR3 totals 13 residues.

V gene TRBV27 combines with J gene TRBJ1-2; D not resolved. The CDR3 length is 12 residues. V was shortened by 5 bases and J by 4 bases, with 8 bases between the two germline ends. Germline V CDR1 and CDR2: MNHEY, SMNVEV (reference sequence). The CDR3 reads CASSPLGYGYTF. DNA for the CDR3: TGTGCCAGCAGTCCCCTAGGCTATGGCTACACCTTC.